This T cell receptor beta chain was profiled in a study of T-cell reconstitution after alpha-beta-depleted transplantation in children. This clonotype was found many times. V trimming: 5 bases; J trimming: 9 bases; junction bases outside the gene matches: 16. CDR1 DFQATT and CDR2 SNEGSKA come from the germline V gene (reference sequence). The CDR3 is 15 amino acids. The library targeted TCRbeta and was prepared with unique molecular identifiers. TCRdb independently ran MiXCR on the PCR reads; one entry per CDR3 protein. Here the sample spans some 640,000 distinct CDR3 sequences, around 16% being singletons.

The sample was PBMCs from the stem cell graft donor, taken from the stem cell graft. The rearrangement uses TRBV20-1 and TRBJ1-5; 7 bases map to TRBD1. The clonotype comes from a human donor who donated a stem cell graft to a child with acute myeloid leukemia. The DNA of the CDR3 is TGCAGTGCTTATCCCGACGGACAGGAAGGGTGGCCCCAGCATTTT. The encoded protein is CSAYPDGQEGWPQHF.